Listed below are T cell receptor beta chains from one sample, sequenced in a study of blood T cells in healthy people across ages. Using its own MiXCR run on the 5' RACE reads, TCRdb lists one record per CDR3 protein. This sample has 1 million or so distinct CDR3 sequences, with 25% found just once. This sample was shared with a second study, whose subject was T cells of mothers and their children.

Sequencing was performed on blood. The receptors here all came from a girl between 2 and 10 years old in good health. CDR3s include the opening cysteine and the closing phenylalanine or tryptophan. A D gene is named only where the DNA matches it firmly. Size is stated for part of the rows, as once, few or many counts, or as a class when the clone is expanded.

CDR3: CASSYSTLGGAFF; DNA: TGTGCCAGCAGTTACTCGACCTTGGGCGGAGCTTTCTTT; D: .; size: few; V: TRBV6-6; J: TRBJ1-1
CDR3: CASSLHRDYNLNPQFF; DNA: TGTGCCAGCAGTTTACACCGGGACTACAATCTAAATCCGCAGTTCTTC; D: TRBD2; size: few; V: TRBV7-8; J: TRBJ2-1
CDR3: CSVDREVQETQYF; DNA: TGCAGCGTTGACAGGGAGGTCCAAGAGACCCAGTACTTC; D: .; size: few; V: TRBV29-1; J: TRBJ2-5
CDR3: CASSEMRQGAEQYF; DNA: TGTGCCAGCAGTGAAATGAGGCAGGGCGCCGAGCAGTACTTC; D: .; size: few; V: TRBV2; J: TRBJ2-7
CDR3: CASSPRLAGGIIEAFF; DNA: TGTGCCAGCTCACCACGGTTGGCAGGGGGGATCATTGAAGCTTTCTTT; D: TRBD1; size: .; V: TRBV18; J: TRBJ1-1
CDR3: CASSELGLGSYNEQFF; DNA: TGTGCCAGCAGTGAATTGGGACTTGGCTCCTACAATGAGCAGTTCTTC; D: .; size: .; V: TRBV6-4; J: TRBJ2-1
CDR3: CAMRPPVREGKTEAFF; DNA: TGTGCCATGCGACCCCCCGTCAGGGAGGGGAAAACTGAAGCTTTCTTT; D: .; size: many; V: TRBV25-1; J: TRBJ1-1
CDR3: CASTYGGGELFF; DNA: TGCGCCAGCACCTACGGGGGCGGGGAGCTGTTTTTT; D: .; size: few; V: TRBV5-1; J: TRBJ2-2
CDR3: CASSQGNGYEQYF; DNA: TGTGCCAGCAGCCAAGGAAATGGCTACGAGCAGTACTTC; D: .; size: .; V: TRBV4-2; J: TRBJ2-7
CDR3: CASSLSGTSGWDEQFF; DNA: TGTGCCAGCAGCTTGTCAGGGACTAGCGGGTGGGATGAGCAGTTCTTC; D: TRBD2; size: .; V: TRBV7-6; J: TRBJ2-1
CDR3: CASSRTTTGEETQYF; DNA: TGCGCCAGCAGCCGAACGACGACTGGGGAAGAGACCCAGTACTTC; D: .; size: .; V: TRBV5-1; J: TRBJ2-5
CDR3: CASQQGRGNIQYF; DNA: TGTGCCAGCCAGCAGGGGAGGGGAAACATTCAGTACTTC; D: .; size: many; V: TRBV28; J: TRBJ2-4
CDR3: CSARTRGEQYF; DNA: TGCAGTGCACGGACTAGAGGCGAGCAGTACTTC; D: TRBD2; size: few; V: TRBV20-1; J: TRBJ2-7
CDR3: CASTPGSGALEQYF; DNA: TGTGCCAGCACGCCGGGCAGCGGGGCGCTCGAGCAGTACTTC; D: TRBD2; size: .; V: TRBV3-1; J: TRBJ2-7
CDR3: CSARLADVLNEKLFF; DNA: TGCAGTGCTAGGCTCGCCGACGTATTAAATGAAAAACTGTTTTTT; D: .; size: .; V: TRBV20-1; J: TRBJ1-4
CDR3: CASRSTTSTDTQYF; DNA: TGTGCCAGCAGATCAACTACTAGCACAGATACGCAGTATTTT; D: .; size: .; V: TRBV6-5; J: TRBJ2-3
CDR3: CASSYSIYEQYF; DNA: TGTGCCAGCAGTTACTCGATCTACGAGCAGTACTTC; D: .; size: many; V: TRBV6-2/TRBV6-3; J: TRBJ2-7
CDR3: CASSESVWFIVPEQFF; DNA: TGCGCCAGCAGTGAGTCCGTGTGGTTTATTGTCCCTGAGCAGTTCTTC; D: .; size: once; V: TRBV10-2; J: TRBJ2-1
CDR3: CASSHPRQGNEQYF; DNA: TGTGCCAGCAGTCATCCCCGACAGGGAAACGAGCAGTACTTC; D: TRBD1; size: few; V: TRBV6-5; J: TRBJ2-7
CDR3: CSARDTGLTEAFF; DNA: TGCAGTGCTAGAGATACAGGACTCACTGAAGCTTTCTTT; D: .; size: few; V: TRBV20-1; J: TRBJ1-1
CDR3: CASSLSTSIFTGELFF; DNA: TGTGCCAGCAGCCTTAGCACGTCGATCTTCACCGGGGAGCTGTTTTTT; D: .; size: .; V: TRBV11-1; J: TRBJ2-2
CDR3: CSAGRLASKNTGELFF; DNA: TGCAGCGCCGGGCGCCTAGCCAGTAAGAACACCGGGGAGCTGTTTTTT; D: .; size: .; V: TRBV29-1; J: TRBJ2-2
CDR3: CASSLAQRGMDTQYF; DNA: TGTGCCAGCAGCTTAGCCCAGCGAGGCATGGATACGCAGTATTTT; D: .; size: .; V: TRBV7-9; J: TRBJ2-3
CDR3: CSVVSLERETQYF; DNA: TGCAGCGTTGTCTCCCTAGAGCGAGAGACCCAGTACTTC; D: .; size: .; V: TRBV29-1; J: TRBJ2-5
CDR3: CASTKGQGAFETQYF; DNA: TGTGCCAGCACTAAGGGACAGGGGGCATTTGAGACCCAGTACTTC; D: TRBD1; size: .; V: TRBV2; J: TRBJ2-5
CDR3: CATSDLRTDTGELFF; DNA: TGTGCCACCAGTGATCTCCGTACGGACACCGGGGAGCTGTTTTTT; D: .; size: .; V: TRBV24-1; J: TRBJ2-2
CDR3: CASSDPGSSYNEQFF; DNA: TGTGCCAGCAGTGATCCGGGGAGCTCCTACAATGAGCAGTTCTTC; D: .; size: few; V: TRBV2; J: TRBJ2-1